These 21 T cell receptor beta chains originate from one sample sequenced in a study of vaccination and CD4 T cells after COVID-19. These receptors' targets are unknown. Documented treatment: approximately nine-day PBMC culture with coronavirus spike peptide pools or control peptides (ViraFEST assay). The Oncomine TCR Beta short-read assay sequenced DNA from cultured CD4+ T cells. Via MiXCR, TCRdb re-called the PCR reads, giving one row per CDR3 protein. Here the sample spans around 19,000 distinct CDR3 sequences, 70% being singletons. Sequenced: CD4+ T cells from blood, cultured in vitro. These TCRs come from a human donor who had recovered from COVID-19.

This sequence joins TRBV6-2 or TRBV6-3 and TRBJ1-5, with 10 nucleotides matching TRBD1. The trim removed 4 bases at V and 5 bases at J, leaving 5 bases unmatched. CDR1 MNHEY and CDR2 SVGEGT come from the germline V gene. The CDR3 sequence is 15 residues long. The CDR3: CASSLAGTGDQPQHF. CDR3 in DNA: TGTGCCAGCAGTTTGGCCGGGACAGGGGATCAGCCCCAGCATTTT.

This chain connects TRBV19 to TRBJ1-5, with TRBD1 matching over 11 bases. The CDR3 loop spans 16 amino acids. The V gene's germline CDR1 is LNHDA and CDR2 SQIVND (reference sequence). V shed 5 bases and J 4 bases; nucleotides not matched to a gene: 7. CDR3 amino acids: CASSVSRDRGNQPQHF. In DNA, the CDR3 is TGTGCCAGTAGTGTCTCCCGGGACAGGGGGAATCAGCCCCAGCATTTT. Complete variable domain (other parts from reference TRBV19 and TRBJ1-5): DGGITQSPKYLFRKEGQNVTLSCEQNLNHDAMYWYRQDPGQGLRLIYYSQIVNDFQKGDIAEGYSVSREKKESFPLTVTSAQKNPTAFYLCASSVSRDRGNQPQHFGDGTRLSIL.

The J gene is TRBJ1-3, the V gene TRBV27; 9 bases are a match to TRBD1. In germline, CDR1 is MNHEY, CDR2 SMNVEV (reference sequence). This CDR3 has 16 amino acids. The V and J ends lost 6 bases and 2 bases, in that order; junction bases with no gene match: 8. DNA for the CDR3: TGTGCCAGCAGACCGGGACAGGGAGGGGCTGGAAACACCATATATTTT. Translation gives CASRPGQGGAGNTIYF.

This sequence joins TRBV20-1 and TRBJ1-2; 9 nucleotides match TRBD1. V was clipped by 5 bases and J by 4 bases; unmatched bases: 8. Germline V gene data show CDR1 as DFQATT and CDR2 as SNEGSKA (reference sequence). The CDR3 has 14 residues. The CDR3 region has the DNA TGCAGTGCTGAGGACAGGGGCCCCATCTATGGCTACACCTTC. This codes for CSAEDRGPIYGYTF.

The chain couples TRBV28 to TRBJ1-2; no reliable D call. V lost 10 bases to trimming and J lost 7 bases, with 22 bases between them. CDR1 and CDR2 (germline): MDHEN, SYDVKM. The CDR3 length is 14 residues. Written as DNA, the CDR3 is TGTGCCACCACCTCGACGACTCCAGCGCGTGGCTACACCTTC. It is translated as CATTSTTPARGYTF.

The gene calls are TRBV20-1 and TRBJ1-4, with D perhaps TRBD1 (6 bases). The V gene lost 1 base and the J gene lost 8 bases, with 17 bases spanning the gap. Germline V CDR1 and CDR2: DFQATT, SNEGSKA (reference sequence). The CDR3 covers 15 residues. Here the CDR3 reads CSARVPGGGREKLFF. The CDR3 DNA follows: TGCAGTGCTAGAGTTCCAGGAGGGGGAAGGGAAAAACTGTTTTTT.

J is TRBJ1-1 and V is TRBV20-1; the D gene is possibly TRBD1 (6 bases). CDR3 length equals 13 residues. Germline lookup yields CDR1 DFQATT and CDR2 SNEGSKA (reference sequence). V lost 6 bases and J 1 base, leaving 12 bases between the germline ends. The CDR3 is CSAISGANTEAFF. The CDR3 DNA sequence: TGCAGTGCCATTTCAGGGGCGAACACTGAAGCTTTCTTT.

CDR3 amino acids: CASSEYGGAPYEQYF. DNA for the CDR3: TGTGCCAGCAGTGAATACGGGGGGGCACCCTACGAGCAGTACTTC. J is TRBJ2-7 and V is TRBV6-1; TRBD2 matches at 8 bases. The CDR3 contains 15 residues. With 2 bases clipped from V and 2 bases from J, the junction kept 5 bases outside the gene matches. Looked up from germline, CDR1 is MNHNS and CDR2 is SASEGT.

This clonotype was recorded a few times. V and J are TRBV20-1 and TRBJ2-1; weak D call: TRBD2 (7 bases). This CDR3 is 12 amino acids long. Germline V gene lookup returns CDR1 DFQATT and CDR2 SNEGSKA (reference sequence). V was trimmed by 1 base and J by 10 bases, leaving 11 bases between them. The CDR3 nucleotides are TGCAGTGCTAGAGTCGGGGGGCGGGAGCAGTTCTTC. It translates to CSARVGGREQFF.

This sequence joins TRBV24-1 and TRBJ2-5; 11 bases line up with TRBD2. The V gene's germline CDR1 is KGHDR and CDR2 SFDVKD. The V segment lost 3 bases and the J segment 3 bases; nucleotides outside the gene matches: 5. This CDR3 contains 16 residues. As DNA, the CDR3 is TGTGCCACCAGTGATGCGGGGGGACTAGCGGAAGAGACCCAGTACTTC. Translation gives CATSDAGGLAEETQYF.

This clonotype was observed a few times. CDR3 coding DNA: TGTGCCAGCAGTGCGACCGGGCTTAGCGGCTACACCTTC. Translated, it gives CASSATGLSGYTF. The chain links TRBV6-1 to TRBJ1-2, with unresolved D. The CDR3 runs to 13 residues. With 4 bases removed from V and 8 bases from J, the gap between germline ends came to 14 bases. Germline V CDR1 and CDR2: MNHNS, SASEGT.

This clonotype has a single count. The chain joins TRBV20-1 to TRBJ2-2; D perhaps matches TRBD1 (6 bases). Per germline, CDR1 DFQATT and CDR2 SNEGSKA (reference sequence). CDR3 size: 16 residues. Trimming removed 3 bases from V and 1 base from J, with 15 bases in between. CDR3 amino acids: CSASRAGTLNTGELFF. CDR3 coding DNA: TGCAGTGCTAGTCGCGCCGGGACACTGAACACCGGGGAGCTGTTTTTT.

The chain is built from TRBV12-3 or TRBV12-4 and TRBJ1-5; D may be TRBD1 (5 bases). The V end was cut by 3 bases, the J end by 3 bases, with 15 bases between. The CDR3 has 16 amino acids. CDR3 nucleotide sequence: TGTGCCAGCAGTTTTCAGTTGACGGGGGTCAATCAGCCCCAGCATTTT. This codes for CASSFQLTGVNQPQHF.

The chain links TRBV6-2 or TRBV6-3 to TRBJ1-5, with D possibly TRBD1 on 5 matching bases. CDR1 is MNHEY, CDR2 SVGEGT, per germline. Trimming removed 0 bases at V and 2 bases at J, with 17 bases between. The CDR3 runs to 18 residues. CDR3 amino acids: CASSYSTDAFRGNQPQHF. DNA for the CDR3: TGTGCCAGCAGTTACTCGACAGACGCATTTAGGGGCAATCAGCCCCAGCATTTT.

This clonotype appeared a few times. V and J are TRBV20-1 and TRBJ1-5, with TRBD1 matching 7 bases. This CDR3 contains 14 residues. In germline, CDR1 is DFQATT, CDR2 SNEGSKA (reference sequence). V gave up 6 bases and J gave up 5 bases; unmatched junction bases: 10. The DNA for the CDR3 is TGCAGTGCCACCCGGGGAGGGGGCGATCAGCCCCAGCATTTT. Amino acids: CSATRGGGDQPQHF.

The CDR3 region is CASSLVVGTGDKLFF. DNA of the CDR3: TGTGCCAGCAGCTTGGTGGTTGGGACAGGTGACAAACTGTTTTTT. The genes are TRBV5-5 and TRBJ1-4; 8 bases agree with TRBD1. The CDR3 is made up of 15 amino acids. The V segment lost 0 bases and the J segment 11 bases; nucleotides outside the gene matches: 9. The germline CDR1 and CDR2 sequences are SGHKS and YYEKEE (reference sequence).

As DNA, the CDR3 is TGCAGCGTGCGAACGGGACTAGCGTACAATGAGCAGTTCTTC. This gives the protein CSVRTGLAYNEQFF. The chain joins TRBV29-1 to TRBJ2-1; 10 bases map to TRBD2. The germline gives CDR1 SQVTM, CDR2 ANQGSEA. This CDR3 has 14 residues. The trim removed 6 bases at V and 4 bases at J, leaving 6 bases unmatched.

This clonotype was observed a handful of times. V gene TRBV6-1 combines with J gene TRBJ1-1, with D maybe TRBD1 (5 bases). CDR3 size: 14 residues. V lost 6 bases and J lost 1, with 12 bases in between. Germline V gene data show CDR1 as MNHNS and CDR2 as SASEGT. The CDR3 loop is CASRRGRENTEAFF. Here the CDR3 DNA reads TGTGCCAGCAGACGGGGACGGGAGAACACTGAAGCTTTCTTT.

V usage is TRBV29-1 and J usage is TRBJ2-7; D perhaps matches TRBD2 (6 bases). The CDR3 contains 16 residues. CDR1 and CDR2 from the germline V gene are SQVTM and ANQGSEA. Trimming took 6 bases from V and 2 from J, leaving 23 bases between them. CDR3 amino acids: CSVTRARGGGAYEQYF. CDR3 DNA: TGCAGCGTCACACGCGCCCGGGGCGGCGGGGCCTACGAGCAGTACTTC.

The rearrangement links TRBV28 to TRBJ1-6; 7 bases fit TRBD1. CDR1 is MDHEN and CDR2 is SYDVKM in the germline V gene. This CDR3 spans 18 amino acids. The trim removed 5 bases at V and 7 bases at J, leaving 17 bases unmatched. The CDR3 region is CASSPLSIRQGGNSPLHF. CDR3 bases: TGTGCCAGCAGTCCCCTCTCGATTAGGCAGGGGGGGAATTCACCCCTCCACTTT.

The V gene is TRBV15, the J gene TRBJ1-2; D gene ambiguous. The V and J ends lost 0 bases and 6 bases respectively, with 11 bases between them. CDR3 length: 14 amino acids. In germline, CDR1 is LNHNV, CDR2 YYDKDF (reference sequence). The CDR3 reads CATSRDRTGDGYTF. DNA of the CDR3: TGTGCCACCAGCAGAGATAGGACTGGGGATGGCTACACCTTC.